A selection of T cell receptor beta chains follows, all from one sample in a study of T cell changes during pregnancy in multiple sclerosis. Profiled with immunoSEQ multiplex PCR; TCRdb holds only in-frame clones, not every one. The sample shows about 32,000 clones, 91% of them seen only once. The sequenced sample was CD8+ T cells from peripheral blood mononuclear cells, obtained in the second trimester of pregnancy. Receptors originate from a female donor in good health, enrolled as a control in a pregnancy study. CDR3s include the opening cysteine and the closing phenylalanine or tryptophan. The D gene is left open where the match is weak. Not all rows give a size; the values are once, few, many and, for expanded clones, a class.

V gene: TRBV2; D gene: .; clone size: .; J gene: TRBJ1-1; CDR3 protein: CASSESQEDWVNTEAFF; CDR3 DNA: TGTGCCAGCAGTGAATCTCAAGAGGATTGGGTGAACACTGAAGCTTTCTTT
V gene: TRBV4-3; D gene: .; clone size: .; J gene: TRBJ1-3; CDR3 protein: CASSQFPDQTASGNTIYF; CDR3 DNA: TGCGCCAGCAGCCAATTCCCGGACCAGACAGCCTCTGGAAACACCATATATTTT
V gene: TRBV10-2; D gene: .; clone size: .; J gene: TRBJ2-7; CDR3 protein: CASRLDSISSYEQYF; CDR3 DNA: TGCGCCAGCAGGCTGGACAGTATAAGCTCCTACGAGCAGTACTTC
V gene: TRBV7-2; D gene: .; clone size: .; J gene: TRBJ2-1; CDR3 protein: CASSLASARNNEQFF; CDR3 DNA: TGTGCCAGCAGCTTAGCCAGTGCCCGAAACAATGAGCAGTTCTTC
V gene: TRBV19; D gene: TRBD1; clone size: .; J gene: TRBJ2-1; CDR3 protein: CASSTIDRGLVNEQFF; CDR3 DNA: TGTGCCAGTAGTACCATCGACAGGGGGCTGGTCAATGAGCAGTTCTTC
V gene: TRBV4-2; D gene: .; clone size: .; J gene: TRBJ1-6; CDR3 protein: CASSSPDSSSYNSPLHF; CDR3 DNA: TGTGCCAGCAGCTCACCGGACAGCAGCTCCTATAATTCACCCCTCCACTTT
V gene: TRBV7-3; D gene: TRBD1; clone size: .; J gene: TRBJ1-2; CDR3 protein: CASSLPAGGDGYTF; CDR3 DNA: TGTGCCAGCAGCCTCCCCGCAGGGGGCGATGGCTACACCTTC
V gene: TRBV11-2; D gene: .; clone size: once; J gene: TRBJ1-2; CDR3 protein: CASRWEGGYTF; CDR3 DNA: TGTGCCAGCCGATGGGAGGGTGGCTACACCTTC
V gene: TRBV7-6; D gene: TRBD1; clone size: .; J gene: TRBJ2-2; CDR3 protein: CASSSMDRVNTGELFF; CDR3 DNA: TGTGCCAGCAGCTCGATGGACAGGGTTAACACCGGGGAGCTGTTTTTT
V gene: TRBV4-3; D gene: .; clone size: .; J gene: TRBJ1-3; CDR3 protein: CASSQGTDLSGNTIYF; CDR3 DNA: TGCGCCAGCAGCCAAGGGACAGATCTCTCTGGAAACACCATATATTTT